Listed here are 5 T cell receptor beta chains from one sample, sequenced in a study of identical twins. TCRdb reanalysed the 5' RACE reads using MiXCR and keeps one entry per CDR3 protein. The table has about 520,000 distinct CDR3 sequences, 22% seen once. These same records also appear under a second study, on T cells expressing NK-cell markers.

Sequencing was done on a sample of CD4+ T cells sorted from blood. The receptors derive from a woman aged 18-29 years in good health.

The chain combines TRBV11-2 with TRBJ2-1, with 14 bases lining up with TRBD2. CDR3 size: 16 residues. With 2 bases clipped from V and 8 bases from J, the junction kept 5 bases outside the gene matches. Germline CDR1 is SGHAT and CDR2 is FQNNGV. The CDR3 nucleotides are TGTGCCAGCAGCTTAAGACTAGCGGGAGGGGGGGATGAGCAGTTCTTC. It yields the protein CASSLRLAGGGDEQFF.

This clonotype was recorded many times. This chain uses TRBV20-1 with TRBJ2-1; D gene ambiguous. Trimming cost V 6 bases and J 6 bases, with 9 bases left between them. The germline gives CDR1 DFQATT, CDR2 SNEGSKA (reference sequence). The CDR3 loop spans 11 amino acids. CDR3 protein: CSATHGNEQFF. The DNA for the CDR3 is TGCAGTGCGACACATGGCAATGAGCAGTTCTTC.

The CDR3 DNA reads TGTGCCATCAGTGGTGGTGCTGGGGAGAACACTGAAGCTTTCTTT. Residues: CAISGGAGENTEAFF. V usage is TRBV10-3 and J usage is TRBJ1-1; D is undetermined. The CDR3 consists of 15 residues. Germline CDR1 reads ENHRY; CDR2 reads SYGVKD. The germline V and J ends were trimmed by 4 bases and 1 base, with 13 bases remaining between them.

This clonotype has just a few counts. The rearrangement joins TRBV7-2 to TRBJ2-1; 9 nucleotides line up with TRBD2. The CDR3 contains 15 residues. The trim removed 3 bases at V and 10 bases at J, leaving 10 bases unmatched. Germline lookup yields CDR1 SGHTA and CDR2 FQGNSA. CDR3 coding DNA: TGTGCCAGCAGCTTTTTAGCGGGGGCCGATAAAGAGCAGTTCTTC. Amino acid sequence: CASSFLAGADKEQFF.

This clonotype was recorded many times. The J gene is TRBJ2-2, the V gene TRBV5-1; unclear D gene. V was trimmed by 4 bases and J by 7 bases, leaving 11 bases between them. CDR3 length: 13 amino acids. The V gene's germline CDR1 is SGHRS and CDR2 YFSETQ. This chain's CDR3 is CASSVVKDGELFF. The CDR3 DNA reads as TGCGCCAGCAGCGTAGTGAAAGACGGGGAGCTGTTTTTT.